The sequence of this T cell receptor (beta chain) was determined in a study of shared T cell receptors in the human thymus. This table comes from immunoSEQ multiplex PCR, and its TCRdb copy is limited to in-frame clones, with some not included. The sample contains over 450,000 clones, about 84% of which appear only once. The CDR3 contains 16 residues. V lost 3 bases and J lost 1; bases outside the gene matches: 5. Germline assignment: CDR1 SGHNT and CDR2 YYREEE (reference sequence). The data were also submitted as part of a second study, on human thymus T cells.

The receptor's source is a boy in the first two years of life with a congenital heart defect. The sample consisted of thymocytes. This sequence joins TRBV5-4 and TRBJ1-1; 11 bases are a match to TRBD1. The CDR3 spells CASSSTGTGGNTEAFF. As DNA, the CDR3 is TGTGCCAGCAGCTCCACCGGGACAGGGGGGAACACTGAAGCTTTCTTT.